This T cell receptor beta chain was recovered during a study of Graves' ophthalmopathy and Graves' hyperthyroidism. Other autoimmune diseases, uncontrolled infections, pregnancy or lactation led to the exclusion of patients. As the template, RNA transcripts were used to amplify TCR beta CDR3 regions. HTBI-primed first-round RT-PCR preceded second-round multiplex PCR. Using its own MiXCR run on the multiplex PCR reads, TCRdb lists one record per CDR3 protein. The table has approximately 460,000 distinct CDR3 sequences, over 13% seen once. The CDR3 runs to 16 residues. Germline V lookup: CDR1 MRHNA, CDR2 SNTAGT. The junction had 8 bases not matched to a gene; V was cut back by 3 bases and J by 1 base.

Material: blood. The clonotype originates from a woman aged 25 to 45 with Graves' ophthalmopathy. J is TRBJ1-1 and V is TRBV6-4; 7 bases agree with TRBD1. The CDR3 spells CASSDRRQGPNTEAFF. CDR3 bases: TGTGCCAGCAGTGATCGAAGACAGGGCCCGAACACTGAAGCTTTCTTT.